Listed below are T cell receptor beta chains from one sample, sequenced in a study of T-cell reconstitution after alpha-beta-depleted transplantation in children. TCRdb reprocessed the PCR reads via MiXCR and lists one record per CDR3 protein. The profile covers roughly 400,000 distinct CDR3 sequences, with approximately 20% appearing a single time and approximately 3.9% taken by the ten largest. The material sequenced was PBMCs from the stem cell graft donor, taken from the stem cell graft. The source of these receptors is a human donor who donated a stem cell graft to a child with acute myeloid leukemia. Each CDR3 is given with its conserved first and last residue. Each record gives: V gene, D gene, J gene, clone size, CDR3 DNA, CDR3 protein. D genes are given only for firm matches. Part of the rows lack a size; the others show once, few, many or a class for expanded clones.

TRBV12-3/TRBV12-4	TRBD2	TRBJ2-5	many	TGTGCCAGCAGTTTAATGGCGGGAGGTTCTGAGACCCAGTACTTC	CASSLMAGGSETQYF
TRBV6-1	NA	TRBJ2-2	few	TGTGCCAGCACGGTGGTGGACAACACCGGGGAGCTGTTTTTT	CASTVVDNTGELFF
TRBV3-1	NA	TRBJ1-4	NA	TGTACCAGCAGTGACCTCCGGGCCCACCATGCAACTAATGAAAAACTGTTTTTT	CTSSDLRAHHATNEKLFF
TRBV12-3/TRBV12-4	NA	TRBJ2-1	few	TGTGCCAGCAGTTCTACGGGTCCGCAGTTCTTC	CASSSTGPQFF
TRBV20-1	TRBD2	TRBJ2-1	NA	TGCAGTGCCGACCTGACTAGCGGGAGCTACAATGAGCAGTTCTTC	CSADLTSGSYNEQFF
TRBV28	NA	TRBJ2-6	NA	TGTGCCAGCAGTGGCGTCGCTGGGGCCAACGTCCTGACTTTC	CASSGVAGANVLTF
TRBV20-1	NA	TRBJ2-7	NA	TGCAGTGGGGGGGCTAGCCCACCGGGAGGAAACTACGAGCAGTACTTC	CSGGASPPGGNYEQYF
TRBV4-2	TRBD2	TRBJ2-2	NA	TGTGCCAGCAGCCAAAGTGGGGCGGGAGGCACCGGGGAGCTGTTTTTT	CASSQSGAGGTGELFF
TRBV12-3/TRBV12-4	NA	TRBJ2-2	NA	TGTGCCAACCTGAAGGAAGCCGGGGAGCTGTTTTTT	CANLKEAGELFF
TRBV2	NA	TRBJ2-1	NA	TGTGCCAGCAGTGTACAGCTTATCTACAATGAGCAGTTCTTC	CASSVQLIYNEQFF
TRBV5-1	TRBD1	TRBJ1-1	NA	TGCGCCAGCAACACAGACAGGGTGAACACTGAAGCTTTCTTT	CASNTDRVNTEAFF
TRBV12-3/TRBV12-4	NA	TRBJ2-7	NA	TGTGCCAGCAGTTGGGGGAGGAACTACGAGCAGTACTTC	CASSWGRNYEQYF
TRBV20-1	NA	TRBJ2-7	many	TGCAGTGCCGACTGGGGGACGAACGAGCAGTACTTC	CSADWGTNEQYF
TRBV28	TRBD2	TRBJ2-7	many	TGTGCCAGCAGTTTTCTGTGGCGGGAGGGTGACGAGCAGTACTTC	CASSFLWREGDEQYF
TRBV3-1	NA	TRBJ1-5	NA	TGTGCCAGCAGCCAAGATAGGAATCAGCCCCAGCATTTT	CASSQDRNQPQHF
TRBV7-2	NA	TRBJ2-7	few	TGTGCCAGCAGCACAACAGGGTCAGCATCCTACGAGCAGTACTTC	CASSTTGSASYEQYF
TRBV4-1	NA	TRBJ2-1	few	TGCGCCAGCAGCCAAGTAGTGGCCAATGAGCAGTTCTTC	CASSQVVANEQFF
TRBV12-3/TRBV12-4	NA	TRBJ1-1	NA	TGTGCCAGCAGCAACCATGGGGCCTTCCCAGAAGCTTTCTTT	CASSNHGAFPEAFF
TRBV29-1	TRBD2	TRBJ2-7	NA	TGCAGCGGGACTAGCGGCTCCTACGAGCAGTACTTC	CSGTSGSYEQYF
TRBV15	TRBD2	TRBJ2-1	NA	TGTGCCACCAGCAGAGGGCTAGCGGAGTACAATGAGCAGTTCTTC	CATSRGLAEYNEQFF
TRBV12-3/TRBV12-4	NA	TRBJ2-5	NA	TGTGCCAGCAGTTTAGGAATGGGACTTCAAGAGACCCAGTACTTC	CASSLGMGLQETQYF
TRBV20-1	TRBD2	TRBJ2-1	NA	TGCAGTGCTAGGGCGGGAGCGTTCAATGAGCAGTTCTTC	CSARAGAFNEQFF
TRBV29-1	NA	TRBJ1-1	NA	TGCAGCGTTGTTGACGGGCTGAACACTGAAGCTTTCTTT	CSVVDGLNTEAFF
TRBV9	NA	TRBJ2-7	few	TGTGCCAGCAGCGTAGGGGGTCTCGAGTCCTACGAGCAGTACTTC	CASSVGGLESYEQYF
TRBV7-6	NA	TRBJ2-3	NA	TGTGCCAGCAGCGCCGAGGCAGATACGCAGTATTTT	CASSAEADTQYF
TRBV12-3/TRBV12-4	NA	TRBJ2-7	few	TGTGCCAGCAGTTTAGAGATCTGGGGCGAGCAGTACTTC	CASSLEIWGEQYF
TRBV20-1	TRBD2	TRBJ2-1	medium-sized	TGCAGTGCCCAGGTGGCTAGCGGGAGTTACAATGAGCAGTTCTTC	CSAQVASGSYNEQFF
TRBV12-3/TRBV12-4	TRBD2	TRBJ2-1	many	TGTGCCAGCAGTTTAATCCTAGCGGCAAATGAGCAGTTCTTC	CASSLILAANEQFF
TRBV28	NA	TRBJ1-5	few	TGTGCCAGCAGTCATACAGGGACCCAGCCCCAGCATTTT	CASSHTGTQPQHF
TRBV7-2	NA	TRBJ1-2	NA	TGTGCCAGCAGCTCCGATCTGCACTATGGCTACACCTTC	CASSSDLHYGYTF
TRBV6-5	NA	TRBJ2-7	few	TGTGCCAGCAGTAGACCGGGCGAGCAGTACTTC	CASSRPGEQYF
TRBV12-3/TRBV12-4	NA	TRBJ1-3	few	TGTGCCAGCACCGTGGGAACTGGAAACACCATATATTTT	CASTVGTGNTIYF
TRBV24-1	NA	TRBJ2-1	NA	TGTGCCACCAGTGATTTGCGTCGGGGGCGGGATGAGCAGTTCTTC	CATSDLRRGRDEQFF
TRBV29-1	NA	TRBJ2-5	many	TGCAGCGTTGTAATCGGTGGAGTCCAAGAGACCCAGTACTTC	CSVVIGGVQETQYF
TRBV29-1	NA	TRBJ1-4	many	TGCAGCGTAAAGAGACAGACCAAGAATGAAAAACTGTTTTTT	CSVKRQTKNEKLFF
TRBV12-3/TRBV12-4	TRBD1	TRBJ1-4	few	TGTGCCAGCAGTCCCGACAGGGGCACTAATGAAAAACTGTTTTTT	CASSPDRGTNEKLFF
TRBV6-2/TRBV6-3	NA	TRBJ2-1	NA	TGTGCCAGCAGTCCCCAAGGAGTAGAGGGACACGATGAGCAGTTCTTC	CASSPQGVEGHDEQFF
TRBV20-1	TRBD1	TRBJ2-1	few	TGCAGTGCCACCCAGGGGGGACAGGGCTACGAGCAGTTCTTC	CSATQGGQGYEQFF
TRBV28	NA	TRBJ2-1	NA	TGTGCCAGCAGTACAGGAGGGTCCTACAATGAGCAGTTCTTC	CASSTGGSYNEQFF
TRBV28	TRBD2	TRBJ2-7	few	TGTGCCAGCAGTTTAGCGTTAGGGACTAGCGGCTCCTACGAGCAGTACTTC	CASSLALGTSGSYEQYF
TRBV7-9	NA	TRBJ2-5	NA	TGTGCCAGCAGCTTATTTCCAGCCAGGGAAGAGACCCAGTACTTC	CASSLFPAREETQYF